This T cell receptor (beta chain) was documented in a study of blood T cell repertoires in COVID-19. Study-wide background: The United States, Italy and Spain supplied acute and convalescent COVID-19 samples. T cells, B-cell-depleted T cells, or PBMCs provided the cDNA or gDNA that served as material.

Germline assignment: CDR1 MDHEN and CDR2 SYDVKM. V lost 5 bases and J lost 4, with 18 bases in between. This CDR3 comprises 16 residues. Per the study methods: How many nucleated cells were present was estimated from reference gene primer amplification. Profiling relied on immunoSEQ multiplex PCR, and the TCRdb table lists in-frame clones only, not all of them. For V, J and clone size, that table is used; D and trimming come from the DNA. The sample holds approximately 70,000 clones; more than 85% are singletons and the top ten take about an eighth. Material: peripheral blood. The sequence was collected from a human donor with active COVID-19. The donor label of this sample is uncertain. The V call is TRBV28, the J call TRBJ1-5, with D maybe TRBD1 (6 bases). CDR3 DNA: TGTGCCAGCAGTCAACCTCAGGGGCCCAAGAATCAGCCCCAGCATTTT. Translated, it gives CASSQPQGPKNQPQHF.